This TCR beta chain emerged from a study of cytomegalovirus exposure and HLA in healthy donors. Researchers ran the PCR with 60 Vbeta and 13 Jbeta primers. Some clones are missing from TCRdb's copy, which holds only in-frame ones; the method was immunoSEQ multiplex PCR. The sample yields about 100,000 clones, around 79% seen once. The origin of this receptor is a male donor in good health and CMV-seropositive. The sample consisted of PBMCs.

CDR3 residues: CASRARGVYGYTF. CDR3 nucleotide sequence: TGTGCCAGCAGGGCTCGGGGGGTCTATGGCTACACCTTC. The V gene is TRBV7-9, the J gene TRBJ1-2, with a weak D call TRBD1 (5 bases). Trimming pared 6 bases from V and 4 bases from J, leaving 12 bases between. The germline CDR1 and CDR2 sequences are SEHNR and FQNEAQ (reference sequence). The CDR3 is 13 amino acids.